This TCR beta chain was observed in a study of beta chain features in type 1 diabetes. General study points: The study found moderately but significantly shorter TCRB CDR3s in all four CD4+ subsets of Type 1 diabetes patients.

The authors reverse transcribed all of the isolated RNA, so sequencing captured expressed TCRB transcripts. The method was immunoSEQ multiplex PCR; TCRdb's version includes in-frame clones alone and lacks a portion of them. The sample has about 660,000 clones, more than 13% seen once. As concerns this clone: Its target is unknown.

This CDR3 spans 11 amino acids. Germline lookup yields CDR1 MNHEY and CDR2 SVGAGI. V lost 11 bases, J lost 12 bases, and 7 bases stayed unmatched. The V and J genes are TRBV6-5 and TRBJ1-6, with TRBD1 matching over 7 bases. The receptor was isolated from a young man with type 1 diabetes. The specimen sequenced was naive CD4+ T cells from blood. Here the CDR3 DNA reads TGTGCCGCAGGGGGGGATATACCCCTCCACTTT. Protein sequence: CAAGGDIPLHF.